This T cell receptor beta chain was captured by sequencing in a study of CD8+ T cells in alopecia areata. V was clipped by 2 bases and J by 3 bases, with 13 bases between them. From germline, CDR1 is SGHAT and CDR2 FQDESV (reference sequence). CDR3 length: 15 amino acids. Investigators isolated RNA and reverse transcribed it into cDNA to act as the sequencing template. The repertoire was sequenced with immunoSEQ multiplex PCR; TCRdb's copy has only in-frame clones and lacks some. The sample has 50,000 to 65,000 clones; just over 45% are singletons. Treatment reported: oral pan-JAK inhibitor, 5-10 mg twice daily.

This clonotype originated in a human donor with alopecia areata. The sequencing used CD8+ T cells sorted from blood, collected at roughly week 36, from a patient treated with tofacitinib. The chain links TRBV11-1 to TRBJ1-1; the D is unclear. The DNA for the CDR3 is TGTGCCAGCAGCTTAAAGCGTGTCCCGGACACTGAAGCTTTCTTT. Translated: CASSLKRVPDTEAFF.